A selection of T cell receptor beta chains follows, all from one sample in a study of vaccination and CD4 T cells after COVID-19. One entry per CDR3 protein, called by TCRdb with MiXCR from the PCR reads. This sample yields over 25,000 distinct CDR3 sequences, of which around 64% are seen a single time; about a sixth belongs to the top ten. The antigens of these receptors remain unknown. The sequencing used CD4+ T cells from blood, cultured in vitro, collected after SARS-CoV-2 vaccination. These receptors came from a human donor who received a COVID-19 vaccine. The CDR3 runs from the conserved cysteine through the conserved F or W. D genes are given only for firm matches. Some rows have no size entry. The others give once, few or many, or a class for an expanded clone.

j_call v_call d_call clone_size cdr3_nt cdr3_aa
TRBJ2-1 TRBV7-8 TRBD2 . TGTGCCAGCAGGGCTAGCGGGGGGCTTCCAGATGAGCAGTTCTTC CASRASGGLPDEQFF
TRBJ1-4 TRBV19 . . TGTGCCAGTAAGCCCGACAGATTGGGAGAAAAACTGTTTTTT CASKPDRLGEKLFF
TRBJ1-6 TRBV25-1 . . TGTGCCAGCAGTGTAACAGGAGCCATCGATTATAATTCACCCCTCCACTTT CASSVTGAIDYNSPLHF
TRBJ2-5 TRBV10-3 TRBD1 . TGTGCCATCAGTGGGGCGAACAGGGGTTTCGGAGAGACCCAGTACTTC CAISGANRGFGETQYF
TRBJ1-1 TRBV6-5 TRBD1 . TGTGCCAGCAGTTGCAGAACAGGGGGCGCCTTGGACACTGAAGCTTTCTTT CASSCRTGGALDTEAFF
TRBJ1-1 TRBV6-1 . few TGTGCCAGCAGTCGATCCGCAACCCTTGGGAACACTGAAGCTTTCTTT CASSRSATLGNTEAFF
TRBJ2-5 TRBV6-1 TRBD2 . TGTGCCAGCAGTCAAGGACTAGCAGGGGAGACCCAGTACTTC CASSQGLAGETQYF
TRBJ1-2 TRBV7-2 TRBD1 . TGTGCCAGCAGCCAGGGGACAGGGGGCTATGGCTACACCTTC CASSQGTGGYGYTF
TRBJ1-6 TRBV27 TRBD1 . TGTGCCAGCAGTTTCCGGGGACAGGGTAATTCACCCCTCCACTTT CASSFRGQGNSPLHF
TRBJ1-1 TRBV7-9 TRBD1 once TGTGCCAGCAGCGGACCGGGACAGGGGATTGGGAACACTGAAGCTTTCTTT CASSGPGQGIGNTEAFF
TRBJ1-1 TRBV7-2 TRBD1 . TGTGCCAGCAGCTTAGAGCCGACAGGGTGGAACACTGAAGCTTTCTTT CASSLEPTGWNTEAFF
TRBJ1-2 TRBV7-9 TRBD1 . TGTGCCAGCAGCTCAGGGGGGACCGTGGGCTACACCTTC CASSSGGTVGYTF
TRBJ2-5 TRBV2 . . TGTGCCAGCAGTCCCAAGGGGTACGAAGAGACCCAGTACTTC CASSPKGYEETQYF
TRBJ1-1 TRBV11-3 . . TGTGCCAGCAGCTTAGTTTCGGGCCTGGACACTGAAGCTTTCTTT CASSLVSGLDTEAFF
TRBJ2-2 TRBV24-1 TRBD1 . TGTGCCACCAGTGATTTGGAGGGGGCAAGCACCGGGGAGCTGTTTTTT CATSDLEGASTGELFF
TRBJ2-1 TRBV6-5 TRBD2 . TGTGCCAGCAGTTACTCGGGTAGCGGGGGTGAGGATGAGCAGTTCTTC CASSYSGSGGEDEQFF
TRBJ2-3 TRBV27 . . TGTGCCAGCAGTTTAGTTAGCGGTAGGGGCGGGACGCAGTATTTT CASSLVSGRGGTQYF
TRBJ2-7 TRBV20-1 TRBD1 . TGCAGTGCACGGCCAGCACAGGGGTTTGACGAGAACGAGCAGTACTTC CSARPAQGFDENEQYF
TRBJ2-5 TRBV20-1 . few TGCAGTGCTAGCCTTCCGGGGGAGGAGACCCAGTACTTC CSASLPGEETQYF
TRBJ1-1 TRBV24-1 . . TGTGCCACCAGTGATTTGCGAACAGGAGATAACACTGAAGCTTTCTTT CATSDLRTGDNTEAFF
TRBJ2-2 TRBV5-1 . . TGCGCCAGCAGCTTGGTACAGGGATGGGGCACCGGGGAGCTGTTTTTT CASSLVQGWGTGELFF
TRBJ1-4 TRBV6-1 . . TGTGCCAGCAGGTTAAGGAGGGGGTCTAATGAAAAACTGTTTTTT CASRLRRGSNEKLFF
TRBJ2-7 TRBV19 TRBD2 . TGTGCCAGTAGTATATCGGATAGCGGGGGACCCTACGAGCAGTACTTC CASSISDSGGPYEQYF
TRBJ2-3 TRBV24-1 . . TGTGCCACCAGTGTCGGGGGAAACACAGATACGCAGTATTTT CATSVGGNTDTQYF
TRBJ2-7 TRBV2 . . TGTGCCAGCAGTGAAACCCACGAGCAGTACTTC CASSETHEQYF
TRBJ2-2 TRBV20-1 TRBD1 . TGCAGTGCTAGAGTGGGGACAGTAAACACCGGGGAGCTGTTTTTT CSARVGTVNTGELFF
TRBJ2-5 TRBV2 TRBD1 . TGTGCCAGCAGCGAGGACAGGGCGTTCACCCAGTACTTC CASSEDRAFTQYF
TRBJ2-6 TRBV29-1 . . TGCAGCGTTGAAGACCCGGTGGATACAGGGGCCAACGTCCTGACTTTC CSVEDPVDTGANVLTF
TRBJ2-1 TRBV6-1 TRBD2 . TGTGCCAGCATCCGACTAGCGGGATCCTCAAGAGACAATGAGCAGTTCTTC CASIRLAGSSRDNEQFF
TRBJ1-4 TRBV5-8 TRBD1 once TGTGCCAGCCCGGGCAGGGGGCTAGAAAAACTGTTTTTT CASPGRGLEKLFF
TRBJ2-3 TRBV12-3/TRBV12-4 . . TGTGCCAGCAGTTTGTGGGGAGCTAGCACAGATACGCAGTATTTT CASSLWGASTDTQYF
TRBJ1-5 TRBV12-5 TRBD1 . TGTGCTAGTGGTTTGTTGCAGGGGGCTTGGAATCAGCCCCAGCATTTT CASGLLQGAWNQPQHF
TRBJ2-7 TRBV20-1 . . TGCAGTGCTAGTGGCAGGGCCCCCTACGAGCAGTACTTC CSASGRAPYEQYF
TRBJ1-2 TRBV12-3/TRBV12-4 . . TGTGCCAGCAGTTTGGGCAGGGTAGATGGCTACACCTTC CASSLGRVDGYTF
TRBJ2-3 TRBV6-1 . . TGTGCCAGCAGTCCCACCCGGGACAGCACAGATACGCAGTATTTT CASSPTRDSTDTQYF
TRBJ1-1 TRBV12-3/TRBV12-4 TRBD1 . TGTGCCAGCAGCCGGGACAGTAACACTGAAGCTTTCTTT CASSRDSNTEAFF
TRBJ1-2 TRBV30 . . TGTGCCTGGAGTGGCGAGTTGGGGGCGGATGGCTACACCTTC CAWSGELGADGYTF
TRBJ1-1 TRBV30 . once TGTGCCTGGAGCCCTGGACGGGGGGTGAACACTGAAGCTTTCTTT CAWSPGRGVNTEAFF
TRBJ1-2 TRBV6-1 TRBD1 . TGTGCCAGCAGCCTACAGGGGGCCTATAACTATGGCTACACCTTC CASSLQGAYNYGYTF
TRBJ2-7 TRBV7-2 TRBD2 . TGTGCCAGCAGCTTAGTCATAGGGGAGGGCGAGCAGTACTTC CASSLVIGEGEQYF
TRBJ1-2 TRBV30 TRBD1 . TGTGCCTCTACCCCAGGGGGGGACTATGGCTACACCTTC CASTPGGDYGYTF
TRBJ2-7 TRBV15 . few TGTGCCACCAGCAGAGATAGCATAGGAATCTACGAGCAGTACTTC CATSRDSIGIYEQYF
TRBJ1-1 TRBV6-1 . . TGTGCCAGCAGTGAACCAGCTAACACTGAAGCTTTCTTT CASSEPANTEAFF
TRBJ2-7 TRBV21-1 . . TGTGCCAGCAGCAAAGGAAGCGAGCAGTACTTC CASSKGSEQYF
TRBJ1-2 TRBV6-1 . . TGTGCCAGCCAGACAGTTGAAGCTAACTATGGCTACACCTTC CASQTVEANYGYTF
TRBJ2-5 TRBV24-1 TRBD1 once TGTGCCACCAGTGCCGGGACAGGGGACGAGACCCAGTACTTC CATSAGTGDETQYF
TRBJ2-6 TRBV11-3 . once TGTGCCAGCAGCTTAGATCGTCTAGGCGCTGGGGCCAACGTCCTGACTTTC CASSLDRLGAGANVLTF
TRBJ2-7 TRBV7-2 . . TGTGCCAGCAGCCACACTTCCTCCTACGAGCAGTACTTC CASSHTSSYEQYF
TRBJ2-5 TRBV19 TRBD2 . TGTGCCAGTAGCACTACTAGCGACCCAGGGACCCAGTACTTC CASSTTSDPGTQYF
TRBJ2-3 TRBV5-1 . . TGCGCCAGCAGCTTGTCGGGGGGCACAGATACGCAGTATTTT CASSLSGGTDTQYF
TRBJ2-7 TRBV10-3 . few TGTGCCATCAGTGAGGGACGGACACACTACGAGCAGTACTTC CAISEGRTHYEQYF
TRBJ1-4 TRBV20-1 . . TGCAGTGCTAATAGGGATGAAAAACTGTTTTTT CSANRDEKLFF
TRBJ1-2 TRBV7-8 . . TGTGCCAGCGGGGGGGGGCCGGGAGGCTACACCTTC CASGGGPGGYTF
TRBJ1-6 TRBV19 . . TGTGCCAGTAGCCGGGATCCTAGCTCCTATAATTCACCCCTCCACTTT CASSRDPSSYNSPLHF
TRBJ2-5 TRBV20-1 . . TGCAGTGCTCTGGGGTACCAAGAGACCCAGTACTTC CSALGYQETQYF
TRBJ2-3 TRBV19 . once TGTGCCAGTAGTATTTATCCGGGAGCCCTTACTAGCACAGATACGCAGTATTTT CASSIYPGALTSTDTQYF
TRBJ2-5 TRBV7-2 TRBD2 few TGTGCCAGCAGCTTAAGCGCGGGGGGACAAGAGACCCAGTACTTC CASSLSAGGQETQYF